This TCR beta chain was observed in a study of CD8 T cells in ankylosing spondylitis (dated 2017 in TCRdb). At the level of the whole study: The study set out to find disease-linked TCR variants by profiling T cell receptor beta repertoires in ankylosing spondylitis patients and healthy donors. The full study cohort comprised 25 ankylosing spondylitis patients and 110 or so healthy donors. Peripheral blood samples were taken, and synovial fluid was additionally collected from ankylosing spondylitis patients. Summary of the overall study and its limitations: In peripheral blood, the disease-linked clones were found at relatively low frequencies and had a CD8+ phenotype. Some motif variants were previously reported in synovial fluid and blood of reactive arthritis patients, suggesting common disease-initiation mechanisms. The disease-linked clones were reported as significantly enriched in matched synovial fluid samples from ankylosing spondylitis patients. A TCR beta motif of about 8 highly homologous amino acid variants appeared characteristic of blood from ankylosing spondylitis patients.

The CDR1 and CDR2 encoded by the germline V gene are SGHVS and FQNEAQ. The CDR3 has 17 amino acids, counting the end cysteine and phenylalanine. CDR3 DNA only is kept here, 51 bases in frame from base 1. V and J are truncated by 5 bases and 5 bases respectively, leaving an intervening sequence of 22 bases. This clonotype was picked up many times. Its antigen target is currently unknown. Base qualities are missing; no much larger clone stands one base away. Sequenced using an Illumina HiSeq 2500. Quantitative 5'-RACE with molecular barcodes was the method used to prepare the TCR beta libraries. Under the source paper's analysis protocol: To identify disease-linked TCR variants, a new computational method was used, one built on a probabilistic model of VDJ rearrangement. In TCRdb, the public reads were trimmed at Q25 with fastp and aligned with MiXCR, with productive beta chains retained. Rows with one shared CDR3 protein collapse into an entry with the most common genes and DNA. The V and J calls come from TCRdb's annotation, not from the publication. In this sample the table shows around 430,000 distinct CDR3 sequences, approximately 17% of which occur a single time. The ten largest clones capture about 0.94% of the sample.

The source is a male donor with ankylosing spondylitis. The sequence is built from TRBV7-8 and TRBJ1-5; the D segment could be TRBD1, given 5 matching bases. Sequencing was done on a sample of blood, either unsorted or a sorted T cell fraction (not recorded which). In nucleotide form, the sequence is TGTGCCAGCAGCCCGAACCCGGCCCCCTTGGGACATCAGCCCCAGCATTTT. This is translated as CASSPNPAPLGHQPQHF.